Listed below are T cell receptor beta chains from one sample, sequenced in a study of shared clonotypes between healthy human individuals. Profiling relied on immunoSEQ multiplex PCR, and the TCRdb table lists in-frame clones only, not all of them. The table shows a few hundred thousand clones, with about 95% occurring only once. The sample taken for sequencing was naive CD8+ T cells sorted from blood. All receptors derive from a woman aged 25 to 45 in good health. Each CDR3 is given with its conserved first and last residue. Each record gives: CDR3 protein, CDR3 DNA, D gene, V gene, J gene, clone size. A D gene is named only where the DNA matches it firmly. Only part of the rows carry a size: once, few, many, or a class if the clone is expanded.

CDR3 protein: CASSLGGTSGSADTQYF
CDR3 DNA: TGTGCCAGCAGCTTAGGCGGGACTAGCGGGAGTGCAGATACGCAGTATTTT
D gene: TRBD2
V gene: TRBV13
J gene: TRBJ2-3
clone size: .

CDR3 protein: CASSQDSSGTYNEQFF
CDR3 DNA: TGCGCCAGCAGCCAAGACTCTAGCGGTACGTACAATGAGCAGTTCTTC
D gene: TRBD2
V gene: TRBV4-1
J gene: TRBJ2-1
clone size: .

CDR3 protein: CATYREDYGYTF
CDR3 DNA: TGTGCCACCTACAGGGAGGACTATGGCTACACCTTC
D gene: .
V gene: TRBV2
J gene: TRBJ1-2
clone size: .

CDR3 protein: CASRLGATSTDTQYF
CDR3 DNA: TGCGCCAGCAGATTAGGGGCAACTAGCACAGATACGCAGTATTTT
D gene: .
V gene: TRBV10-2
J gene: TRBJ2-3
clone size: .

CDR3 protein: CASSPQDSVMANYGYTF
CDR3 DNA: TGTGCCAGCAGCCCCCAGGACAGTGTAATGGCTAACTATGGCTACACCTTC
D gene: .
V gene: TRBV4-2
J gene: TRBJ1-2
clone size: .

CDR3 protein: CASSALNGAGPTF
CDR3 DNA: TGTGCCAGCAGCGCCCTTAACGGGGCCGGGCCGACCTTC
D gene: .
V gene: TRBV9
J gene: TRBJ1-2
clone size: .

CDR3 protein: CASSIAGEDYGYTF
CDR3 DNA: TGTGCCAGTAGTATTGCGGGGGAGGACTATGGCTACACCTTC
D gene: .
V gene: TRBV19
J gene: TRBJ1-2
clone size: once

CDR3 protein: CASSPGHNTGELFF
CDR3 DNA: TGTGCCAGCAGTCCGGGCCATAACACCGGGGAGCTGTTTTTT
D gene: .
V gene: TRBV27
J gene: TRBJ2-2
clone size: .

CDR3 protein: CATSPGGTEAFF
CDR3 DNA: TGTGCCACCAGCCCCGGGGGCACTGAAGCTTTCTTT
D gene: .
V gene: TRBV28
J gene: TRBJ1-1
clone size: once

CDR3 protein: CASSGLAGAYEQYF
CDR3 DNA: TGTGCCAGCAGTGGACTAGCGGGGGCCTACGAGCAGTACTTC
D gene: TRBD2
V gene: TRBV2
J gene: TRBJ2-7
clone size: .

CDR3 protein: CASSFSLVDYEQYF
CDR3 DNA: TGTGCCAGCAGCTTTTCCCTCGTGGATTACGAGCAGTACTTC
D gene: .
V gene: TRBV7-6
J gene: TRBJ2-7
clone size: once

CDR3 protein: CASTSDVTYEQYF
CDR3 DNA: TGTGCCAGCACCTCGGACGTCACCTACGAGCAGTACTTC
D gene: .
V gene: TRBV28
J gene: TRBJ2-7
clone size: .

CDR3 protein: CASSLGGPGEAFF
CDR3 DNA: TGTGCCAGCAGCTTAGGGGGGCCCGGTGAAGCTTTCTTT
D gene: .
V gene: TRBV7-9
J gene: TRBJ1-1
clone size: few

CDR3 protein: CASSRDGTSGYGELFF
CDR3 DNA: TGCGCCAGCAGCCGAGACGGGACTAGCGGATACGGGGAGCTGTTTTTT
D gene: TRBD2
V gene: TRBV10-1
J gene: TRBJ2-2
clone size: .

CDR3 protein: CASSPLGGNEQFF
CDR3 DNA: TGTGCCAGCAGTCCCCTGGGAGGGAATGAGCAGTTCTTC
D gene: TRBD2
V gene: TRBV6-4
J gene: TRBJ2-1
clone size: .

CDR3 protein: CASSQQERTSYEQYF
CDR3 DNA: TGCGCCAGCAGCCAACAGGAGAGGACCTCCTACGAGCAGTACTTC
D gene: .
V gene: TRBV4-1
J gene: TRBJ2-7
clone size: once

CDR3 protein: CASRSGTGTEKLFF
CDR3 DNA: TGTGCCAGCAGGTCCGGGACAGGGACGGAAAAACTGTTTTTT
D gene: TRBD1
V gene: TRBV27
J gene: TRBJ1-4
clone size: .

CDR3 protein: CASSMTSGPSIYNEQFF
CDR3 DNA: TGTGCCAGCAGCATGACTAGCGGGCCCTCTATTTACAATGAGCAGTTCTTC
D gene: TRBD2
V gene: TRBV7-8
J gene: TRBJ2-1
clone size: .

CDR3 protein: CASSFLGPNEKLFF
CDR3 DNA: TGCGCCAGCAGCTTTTTGGGTCCAAATGAAAAACTGTTTTTT
D gene: .
V gene: TRBV5-1
J gene: TRBJ1-4
clone size: .

CDR3 protein: CASSQYEPQFYNEQFF
CDR3 DNA: TGTGCCAGCAGCCAATACGAGCCTCAGTTCTACAATGAGCAGTTCTTC
D gene: .
V gene: TRBV7-9
J gene: TRBJ2-1
clone size: .

CDR3 protein: CASSLWVVGSGSSYNEQFF
CDR3 DNA: TGTGCCAGCAGTTTATGGGTTGTCGGTAGCGGGAGCTCCTACAATGAGCAGTTCTTC
D gene: TRBD2
V gene: TRBV27
J gene: TRBJ2-1
clone size: .

CDR3 protein: CASSLSGAGFRSVQPQHF
CDR3 DNA: TGTGCCAGCAGCCTCTCCGGCGCAGGGTTTCGGTCGGTTCAGCCCCAGCATTTT
D gene: .
V gene: TRBV7-8
J gene: TRBJ1-5
clone size: .

CDR3 protein: CASSLFGLTGGNEQFF
CDR3 DNA: TGTGCCAGCAGTTTATTCGGCCTTACAGGAGGCAATGAGCAGTTCTTC
D gene: .
V gene: TRBV27
J gene: TRBJ2-1
clone size: .

CDR3 protein: CASSRRWDRGGNTIYF
CDR3 DNA: TGCGCCAGCAGCCGGCGATGGGACAGGGGGGGAAACACCATATATTTT
D gene: TRBD1
V gene: TRBV4-1
J gene: TRBJ1-3
clone size: once

CDR3 protein: CASSGGSNQPQHF
CDR3 DNA: TGTGCCAGCAGCGGGGGGAGCAATCAGCCCCAGCATTTT
D gene: .
V gene: TRBV9
J gene: TRBJ1-5
clone size: .

CDR3 protein: CASRVQGAQPQHF
CDR3 DNA: TGTGCCAGCAGGGTACAGGGGGCTCAGCCCCAGCATTTT
D gene: TRBD1
V gene: TRBV28
J gene: TRBJ1-5
clone size: .

CDR3 protein: CASSLGQSETFF
CDR3 DNA: TGTGCCAGCAGCTTAGGGCAGAGTGAAACTTTCTTT
D gene: .
V gene: TRBV11-3
J gene: TRBJ1-1
clone size: once

CDR3 protein: CASSLAGVGYNEQFF
CDR3 DNA: TGTGCCAGCAGCCTAGCGGGAGTGGGTTACAATGAGCAGTTCTTC
D gene: TRBD2
V gene: TRBV27
J gene: TRBJ2-1
clone size: once

CDR3 protein: CASSLSTGDYEQYF
CDR3 DNA: TGTGCCAGCAGTCTCTCCACAGGGGACTACGAGCAGTACTTC
D gene: TRBD1
V gene: TRBV28
J gene: TRBJ2-7
clone size: .

CDR3 protein: CASGLAGVNEQFF
CDR3 DNA: TGTGCCAGCGGACTAGCGGGAGTAAATGAGCAGTTCTTC
D gene: TRBD2
V gene: TRBV28
J gene: TRBJ2-1
clone size: .

CDR3 protein: CASRKGQVTNYGYTF
CDR3 DNA: TGTGCCAGCCGGAAAGGACAGGTCACTAACTATGGCTACACCTTC
D gene: TRBD1
V gene: TRBV27
J gene: TRBJ1-2
clone size: .

CDR3 protein: CASSLSAVSYNEQFF
CDR3 DNA: TGTGCCAGCAGTTTATCGGCGGTCTCCTACAATGAGCAGTTCTTC
D gene: .
V gene: TRBV27
J gene: TRBJ2-1
clone size: .

CDR3 protein: CASSFGTPLYEQYF
CDR3 DNA: TGCGCCAGCAGCTTCGGGACACCACTCTACGAGCAGTACTTC
D gene: .
V gene: TRBV5-1
J gene: TRBJ2-7
clone size: .

CDR3 protein: CASSQSPLIAEEKLFF
CDR3 DNA: TGCGCCAGCAGTCAATCCCCCCTTATAGCGGAAGAAAAACTGTTTTTT
D gene: .
V gene: TRBV23-1
J gene: TRBJ1-4
clone size: .

CDR3 protein: CATSRNPDTQYF
CDR3 DNA: TGTGCCACCAGCAGAAACCCAGATACGCAGTATTTT
D gene: .
V gene: TRBV15
J gene: TRBJ2-3
clone size: .

CDR3 protein: CASSLGTGTGELFF
CDR3 DNA: TGTGCCAGCAGCTTGGGGACAGGAACCGGGGAGCTGTTTTTT
D gene: TRBD1
V gene: TRBV5-6
J gene: TRBJ2-2
clone size: .

CDR3 protein: CASSWTAGEAYNEQFF
CDR3 DNA: TGTGCCAGCAGTTGGACAGCGGGAGAAGCCTACAATGAGCAGTTCTTC
D gene: TRBD2
V gene: TRBV7-6
J gene: TRBJ2-1
clone size: .

CDR3 protein: CASRRRDSYEQYF
CDR3 DNA: TGTGCCAGCAGAAGACGGGACTCCTACGAGCAGTACTTC
D gene: .
V gene: TRBV6-1
J gene: TRBJ2-7
clone size: .

CDR3 protein: CASSQTTLHAYEQYF
CDR3 DNA: TGCGCCAGCAGCCAAACAACCCTCCACGCCTACGAGCAGTACTTC
D gene: .
V gene: TRBV4-1
J gene: TRBJ2-7
clone size: .

CDR3 protein: CASSLTPGQSNNEQFF
CDR3 DNA: TGTGCCAGCAGCCTTACTCCGGGACAGTCTAACAATGAGCAGTTCTTC
D gene: TRBD1
V gene: TRBV13
J gene: TRBJ2-1
clone size: .